The next 14 T cell receptor beta chains were all read from a single sample in a study of T cells after yellow fever vaccination. TCRdb reprocessed the 5' RACE reads with MiXCR, giving one entry per CDR3 protein. The sample shows 150,000 or so distinct CDR3 sequences, 6% to 7.5% of them seen only once. This sample comprised CD4+ T cells sorted from PBMCs, obtained roughly 5 days after the first yellow fever vaccination. The receptor source for this set is a man younger than 30 who received the YFV17D yellow fever vaccine.

This clonotype was seen repeatedly, ten times or more. The rearrangement uses TRBV11-2 and TRBJ2-1, with 7 positions matching TRBD1. With V trimmed by 7 bases and J by 5 bases, 8 bases remained unmatched. The CDR3 spans 14 residues. Germline loops: CDR1 SGHAT, CDR2 FQNNGV. CDR3 in amino acids: CASTLRDSNNEQFF. The DNA for the CDR3 is TGTGCCAGCACCCTCAGGGACAGCAACAATGAGCAGTTCTTC. The full variable domain, with the rest looked up from reference TRBV11-2 and TRBJ2-1, is EAGVAQSPRYKIIEKRQSVAFWCNPISGHATLYWYQQILGQGPKLLIQFQNNGVVDDSQLPKDRFSAERLKGVDSTLKIQPAKLEDSAVYLCASTLRDSNNEQFFGPGTRLTVL.

A word on this clonotype: A much larger clone lies one base from this, so it may be a read error. This sequence joins TRBV20-1 and TRBJ2-5; D tentatively reads TRBD1 or TRBD2 (7 bases each). The CDR3 totals 16 residues. CDR1 is DFQATT, CDR2 SNEGSKA, per germline (reference sequence). Trimming took off 4 bases at V and 0 bases at J, with 18 bases between the two ends. For the CDR3, the DNA is TGCAGTGCTATCACCAGGGGGGGATGGTACCAAGAGACCCAGTACTTC. Translation: CSAITRGGWYQETQYF.

V usage is TRBV29-1 and J usage is TRBJ1-4, with D possibly matching TRBD1 (5 bases). Trimming took 7 bases from V and 4 from J, leaving 13 bases between them. CDR3 length: 13 amino acids. Per the germline V gene, CDR1 is SQVTM and CDR2 is ANQGSEA. CDR3 sequence: CSAETGFNEKLFF. CDR3 bases: TGCAGCGCCGAAACAGGATTTAATGAAAAACTGTTTTTT.

The V gene is TRBV20-1, the J gene TRBJ2-5, with 12 nucleotides matching TRBD2. CDR1 and CDR2 (germline): DFQATT, SNEGSKA (reference sequence). V shed 0 bases, J shed 1 base, and the junction held 9 bases outside the gene matches. The CDR3 has 18 amino acids. Here the CDR3 DNA reads TGCAGTGCTAGAGAGCCACTTCCTAGCGGGGGGGGCCAAGAGACCCAGTACTTC. Its translation is CSAREPLPSGGGQETQYF.

This clonotype was counted at least ten times. The chain is built from TRBV24-1 and TRBJ2-5; D is ambiguous. Trimming removed 4 bases from V and 5 bases from J, with 16 bases in between. Germline CDR1 reads KGHDR; CDR2 reads SFDVKD. This CDR3 comprises 15 residues. CDR3 region: CATSDPWTTGETQYF. The CDR3 region has the DNA TGTGCCACCAGTGACCCTTGGACCACCGGGGAGACCCAGTACTTC.

This clonotype was recorded at least ten times. The chain couples TRBV7-2 to TRBJ1-6; D ambiguous. The CDR3 is made up of 13 amino acids. V dropped 5 bases and J dropped 6 bases, with 8 bases sitting between them. Germline V CDR1 and CDR2: SGHTA, FQGNSA. CDR3 sequence (DNA): TGTGCCAGCAGCGCCGATACTAATTCACCCCTCCACTTT. It codes for CASSADTNSPLHF.

This clonotype has just a few counts. The V gene is TRBV20-1, the J gene TRBJ2-5; possibly TRBD2 for D (5 bases). The CDR3 contains 12 residues. Germline V CDR1 and CDR2: DFQATT, SNEGSKA (reference sequence). The V and J ends lost 6 bases and 2 bases respectively, with 10 bases between them. The CDR3 spells CSARGLQETQYF. CDR3 in DNA: TGCAGTGCCCGAGGACTGCAAGAGACCCAGTACTTC.

This clonotype was found many times. The chain recombines TRBV7-9 with TRBJ2-5, with a possible D match to TRBD1 (6 bases). CDR1 and CDR2 (germline): SEHNR, FQNEAQ (reference sequence). Trimming took off 0 bases at V and 4 bases at J, with 12 bases between the two ends. CDR3 length: 15 residues. The CDR3, as DNA: TGTGCCAGCAGCTTAGCCCCGACAGGCCCAGAGACCCAGTACTTC. It codes for CASSLAPTGPETQYF.

This clonotype turned up a few times. V and J are TRBV19 and TRBJ1-1, with D possibly TRBD1 on 5 matching bases. Germline CDR1 is LNHDA and CDR2 is SQIVND (reference sequence). This CDR3 is 14 amino acids long. V lost 5 bases, J lost 12 bases, and 22 bases lay in between. This chain's CDR3 is CASSAVMTVSETFF. The CDR3 region has the DNA TGTGCCAGTAGTGCCGTGATGACAGTTTCGGAAACTTTCTTT.

This clonotype was counted at least ten times. J is TRBJ1-1 and V is TRBV29-1, with 11 bases lining up with TRBD1. Germline V gene sequence: CDR1 SQVTM, CDR2 ANQGSEA. This CDR3 contains 15 residues. Trimming took 7 bases from V and 0 from J; bases not matched to a gene: 7. The CDR3 DNA reads as TGCAGCGGGACAGGGGGCTGGGGTATGAACACTGAAGCTTTCTTT. It yields the protein CSGTGGWGMNTEAFF.

This clonotype was observed a handful of times. The chain uses TRBV20-1 and TRBJ2-5; 7 bases are a match to TRBD2. Germline CDR1 is DFQATT and CDR2 is SNEGSKA (reference sequence). The J segment lost 5 bases and the V segment lost 7 bases, leaving 10 bases of the junction unmatched. This CDR3 is 13 amino acids long. The CDR3 loop is CSVGLAASETQYF. The CDR3 nucleotides are TGCAGTGTGGGGCTAGCGGCCAGTGAGACCCAGTACTTC.

This clonotype was observed many times. The V and J genes are TRBV6-1 and TRBJ1-5; the D gene is possibly TRBD1 (6 bases). The V end lost 5 bases, the J end lost 7 bases, and 21 bases lay between the germline ends. The length of the CDR3 is 16 residues. Germline-derived CDR1 and CDR2 are MNHNS and SASEGT. CDR3 sequence (DNA): TGTGCCAGCAGTCCGGGGATGGGGGCCAAGAGGCAGCCCCAGCATTTT. Its protein product is CASSPGMGAKRQPQHF.

The V gene is TRBV20-1, the J gene TRBJ1-2; D not resolved. The CDR3 runs to 12 residues. Germline lookup yields CDR1 DFQATT and CDR2 SNEGSKA (reference sequence). V shed 0 bases and J shed 8 bases, with 10 bases lying between them. DNA for the CDR3: TGCAGTGCTAGAGAAGGGTATTCGGGCTACACCTTC. It translates to CSAREGYSGYTF.

The chain uses TRBV7-2 and TRBJ1-1, with TRBD1 as a possible D gene (6 bases). The V end was cut by 6 bases, the J end by 4 bases, with 12 bases between. CDR3 length equals 13 residues. CDR1 and CDR2 (germline): SGHTA, FQGNSA. The CDR3 nucleotides read TGTGCCAGCAGTTCACAGGGTATCACTGAAGCTTTCTTT. Translating it yields CASSSQGITEAFF.